The clone carrying this T cell receptor (beta chain) has just one count. The sample belongs to a study of blood T cells in healthy people across ages. From germline, CDR1 is MDHEN and CDR2 SYDVKM. The CDR3 is 11 residues long. V lost 5 bases and J 8 bases, leaving 9 bases between the germline ends. A second roughly 6 to 11 cycle PCR used barcoded and J-beta primers. TCRdb called the 5' RACE reads again in MiXCR, with one record for every CDR3 protein. The sample contains over 1,200,000 distinct CDR3 sequences, approximately 63% of which appear only once. Sequencing was performed on blood. This receptor was taken from a man younger than 35 in good health. This chain connects TRBV28 to TRBJ2-5; D remains unclear. The CDR3, as DNA: TGTGCCAGCAGTCCCCCCCAAACCCAGTACTTC. This translates into CASSPPQTQYF.